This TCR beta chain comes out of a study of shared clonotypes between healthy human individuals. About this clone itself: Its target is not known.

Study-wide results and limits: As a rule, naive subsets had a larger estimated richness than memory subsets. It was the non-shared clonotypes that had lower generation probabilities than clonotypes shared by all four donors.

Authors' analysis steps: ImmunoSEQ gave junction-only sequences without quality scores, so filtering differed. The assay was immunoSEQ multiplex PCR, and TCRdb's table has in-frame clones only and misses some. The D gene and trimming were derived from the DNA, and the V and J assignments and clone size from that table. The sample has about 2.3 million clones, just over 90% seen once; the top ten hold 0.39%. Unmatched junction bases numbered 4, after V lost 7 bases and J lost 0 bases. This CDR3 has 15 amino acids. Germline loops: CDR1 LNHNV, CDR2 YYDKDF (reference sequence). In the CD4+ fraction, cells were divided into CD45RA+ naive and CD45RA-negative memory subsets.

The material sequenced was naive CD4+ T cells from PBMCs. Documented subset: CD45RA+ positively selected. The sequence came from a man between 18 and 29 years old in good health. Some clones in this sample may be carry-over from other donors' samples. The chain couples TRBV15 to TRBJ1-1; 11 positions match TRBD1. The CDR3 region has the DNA TGTGCCACCAAAGGGACAGGGGGGATGAACACTGAAGCTTTCTTT. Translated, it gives CATKGTGGMNTEAFF.